This T cell receptor beta chain originates from a study of blood T cell repertoires in COVID-19. Study-wide background: T cells, B-cell-depleted T cells, or PBMCs supplied cDNA or gDNA.

Original processing notes: Using reference gene primer amplification, nucleated cell counts were estimated. Some clones are missing from TCRdb's copy, which holds only in-frame ones; the method was immunoSEQ multiplex PCR. From that table come the V and J calls and clone size; the DNA was used to work out D and trimming. The table shows about 260,000 clones, with more than 85% occurring only once. The table lists this clone with a count of one. Sequenced material: peripheral blood. The sequence derives from an older woman with COVID-19, enrolled during active disease.

The CDR3 region has the DNA TGTGCCAGTAGTATCCTTGTTATAGATCAGCCCCAGCATTTT. Encoded protein: CASSILVIDQPQHF. The rearrangement links TRBV19 to TRBJ1-5; D not certain. Germline V CDR1 and CDR2: LNHDA, SQIVND (reference sequence). V lost 3 bases and J 5 bases, leaving 11 bases between the germline ends. The CDR3 runs to 14 residues. Combining the CDR3 with reference TRBV19 and TRBJ1-5 gives the whole variable domain DGGITQSPKYLFRKEGQNVTLSCEQNLNHDAMYWYRQDPGQGLRLIYYSQIVNDFQKGDIAEGYSVSREKKESFPLTVTSAQKNPTAFYLCASSILVIDQPQHFGDGTRLSIL.